This is a list of T cell receptor beta chains from one sample in a study of control samples from healthy donors and cancer patients. Generated by immunoSEQ multiplex PCR, the TCRdb table keeps only in-frame clones and is missing some. The data show some 100,000 clones, around 88% seen once. The sample consisted of blood. The source of these receptors is a man aged 30 to 45 in good health. The CDR3 runs from the conserved cysteine through the conserved F or W. The D gene is left open where the match is weak. Rows may omit the clone size; those that give it use once, few, many or a size class.

J gene | clone size | V gene | D gene | CDR3 DNA | CDR3 protein
TRBJ1-1 | . | TRBV12-5 | . | TGTGCTAGTGGCCGACAGCGGGAAGCTTTCTTT | CASGRQREAFF
TRBJ2-7 | . | TRBV7-9 | . | TGTGCCAGCAGCCCCGGGGCAGGGGCGTCCTACGAGCAGTACTTC | CASSPGAGASYEQYF
TRBJ1-4 | . | TRBV11-2 | TRBD1 | TGTGCCAGCAGCTCCTGGACAGGCTTTAATGAAAAACTGTTTTTT | CASSSWTGFNEKLFF
TRBJ1-1 | few | TRBV6-5 | . | TGTGCCAGTACCCCCGAGCCGAACACTGAAGCTTTCTTT | CASTPEPNTEAFF
TRBJ1-2 | . | TRBV20-1 | . | TGCAGTAATAGGGATAACTATGGCTACACCTTC | CSNRDNYGYTF
TRBJ1-3 | . | TRBV20-1 | . | TGCAGTGCTAGTGAGAGTCTGGGAAACACCATATATTTT | CSASESLGNTIYF
TRBJ2-3 | . | TRBV7-9 | TRBD2 | TGTGCCAGCAGCTTACCGGGACTAGCGGGGTCAGATACGCAGTATTTT | CASSLPGLAGSDTQYF
TRBJ2-7 | . | TRBV12-5 | . | TGTGCTAGTGGTTTGGTACTTGGGGGCCTCGAGGGACACGGACGTAGATCTATTTTGGAGCAGTACTTC | CASGLVLGGLEGHGRRSILEQYF
TRBJ1-1 | . | TRBV13 | . | TGTGCCAGCAGCGAGGGACTTAACACTGAAGCTTTCTTT | CASSEGLNTEAFF
TRBJ2-2 | . | TRBV11-2 | . | TGTGCCAGCAGCTTCTTCGCCGGGGAGCTGTTTTTT | CASSFFAGELFF
TRBJ2-7 | few | TRBV2 | . | TGTGCCAGCAGTGAAGCGGGGACCGCCCCCTACGAGCAGTACTTC | CASSEAGTAPYEQYF
TRBJ2-5 | . | TRBV9 | . | TGTGCCAGCAGCGAGGGGGGGCTATCGGAGACCCAGTACTTC | CASSEGGLSETQYF
TRBJ2-7 | . | TRBV4-1 | . | TGCGCCAGCAGCCAAGAAGCGGGCGAGCAGTACTTC | CASSQEAGEQYF
TRBJ1-5 | . | TRBV19 | . | TGTGCCAGTAGTTCCTCCGGCAATCAGCCCCAGCATTTT | CASSSSGNQPQHF
TRBJ2-4 | . | TRBV5-1 | . | TGCGCCAGCAGCCTGGGAGGGGGCGGCAAAAACATTCAGTACTTC | CASSLGGGGKNIQYF
TRBJ2-6 | . | TRBV6-4 | . | TGTGCCACCGCAGACTCTGGGGCCAACGTCCTGACTTTC | CATADSGANVLTF
TRBJ1-3 | . | TRBV19 | . | TGTGCCAGTACCCCAGGCGGATACTCTGGAAACACCATATATTTT | CASTPGGYSGNTIYF
TRBJ1-2 | . | TRBV6-2/TRBV6-3 | . | TGTGCCAGCAGCTCGCAGGGAGGCTATGGCTACACCTTC | CASSSQGGYGYTF
TRBJ1-5 | once | TRBV28 | . | TGTGCCAGCAGTTTAGCTGGCAATCAGCCCCAGCATTTT | CASSLAGNQPQHF
TRBJ2-4 | . | TRBV5-1 | TRBD2 | TGCGCCAGCAGCTTGGCAGCGGGAACTTACATTCAGTACTTC | CASSLAAGTYIQYF
TRBJ1-3 | . | TRBV15 | . | TGTGCCACCAGCAGCGGACTGTTATCTGGAAACACCATATATTTT | CATSSGLLSGNTIYF
TRBJ1-1 | . | TRBV11-3 | . | TGTGCCAGCAGCGTTGGTTTCTTT | CASSVGFF
TRBJ2-1 | . | TRBV12-5 | . | TGTGCTAGTGGTTCGGGGGTCAGCTCCTACAATGAGCAGTTCTTC | CASGSGVSSYNEQFF
TRBJ1-2 | once | TRBV7-9 | . | TGTGCCAGCAGCTTAGGGGCAGCTAACTATGGCTACACCTTC | CASSLGAANYGYTF
TRBJ1-1 | once | TRBV30 | . | TGTGCCTGGAGAGACTTAAGGGCGGGAGCTTTCTTT | CAWRDLRAGAFF
TRBJ1-6 | . | TRBV18 | TRBD1 | TGTGCCAGCTCAACAGGGGTCGGAGCCTATAATTCACCCCTCCACTTT | CASSTGVGAYNSPLHF
TRBJ2-7 | . | TRBV27 | TRBD2 | TGTGCCAGCAGTCCCCATGGGGTGGGACTAGCGGGCACCTCCTACGAGCAGTACTTC | CASSPHGVGLAGTSYEQYF
TRBJ2-7 | . | TRBV28 | . | TGTGCCAGCAGTCCGCGGACAGTATTGGTCTTC | CASSPRTVLVF
TRBJ2-1 | . | TRBV19 | TRBD1 | TGTGCCAGTAGTAGTCCCGGGACAGATTACAATGAGCAGTTCTTC | CASSSPGTDYNEQFF
TRBJ1-4 | . | TRBV4-3 | . | TGCGCCAGCAGCCAGGATTCGGGAGCCCTTTTTGAAAAACTGTTTTTT | CASSQDSGALFEKLFF
TRBJ1-4 | . | TRBV3-1/TRBV3-2 | . | TGTGCCAGCAGCCAGGGGGCGGTAACTAATGAAAAACTGTTTTTT | CASSQGAVTNEKLFF
TRBJ1-1 | . | TRBV20-1 | . | TGCAGTGCTAGTAAGGGGCCGGACACTGAAGCTTTCTTT | CSASKGPDTEAFF
TRBJ2-7 | . | TRBV2 | TRBD1 | TGTGCCAGCACCCGACAGGGCACCTACGAGCAGTACTTC | CASTRQGTYEQYF
TRBJ1-4 | . | TRBV7-2 | . | TGTGCCAGCAGCTTAGTTTTGATAGGGCCAGCAACTAATGAAAAACTGTTTTTT | CASSLVLIGPATNEKLFF
TRBJ2-2 | . | TRBV11-2 | TRBD1 | TGTGCCAGCAGCCGAGCGACAGGGGTCACCCGGGGAGCTGTTTTT | CASSRATGVTRGAVF
TRBJ2-3 | . | TRBV5-1 | . | TGCGCCAGCAGCTTGGCCGTGGGCGCGGCTACAGATACGCAGTATTTT | CASSLAVGAATDTQYF
TRBJ1-1 | . | TRBV6-2/TRBV6-3 | . | TGTGCCACCAGCTGGGGGACTGAAGCTTTCTTT | CATSWGTEAFF
TRBJ1-5 | . | TRBV19 | . | TGTGCCAGTAGTATAGAAGAGGCAGTCAATCAGCCCCAGCATTTT | CASSIEEAVNQPQHF
TRBJ2-2 | . | TRBV10-1 | TRBD1 | TGCGCCAGCAGTACGGACAGGGGTCCCACCGGGGAGCTGTTTTTT | CASSTDRGPTGELFF
TRBJ2-1 | once | TRBV7-2 | TRBD1 | TGTGCCAGCAGCCCCGGACAGGGTGCGATTTATGAGCAGTTCTTC | CASSPGQGAIYEQFF
TRBJ1-4 | . | TRBV28 | . | TGTGCCAGCAGTTTGGGGGGGGCGGGTGAAAAACTGTTTTTT | CASSLGGAGEKLFF
TRBJ1-1 | . | TRBV6-5 | . | TGTGCCAGCAGTTTTCACAGGGTGAACACTGAAGCTTTCTTT | CASSFHRVNTEAFF
TRBJ1-5 | . | TRBV12-3/TRBV12-4 | . | TGTGCCAGCAGTTTTCTCGGTCAGCCCCAGCATTTT | CASSFLGQPQHF